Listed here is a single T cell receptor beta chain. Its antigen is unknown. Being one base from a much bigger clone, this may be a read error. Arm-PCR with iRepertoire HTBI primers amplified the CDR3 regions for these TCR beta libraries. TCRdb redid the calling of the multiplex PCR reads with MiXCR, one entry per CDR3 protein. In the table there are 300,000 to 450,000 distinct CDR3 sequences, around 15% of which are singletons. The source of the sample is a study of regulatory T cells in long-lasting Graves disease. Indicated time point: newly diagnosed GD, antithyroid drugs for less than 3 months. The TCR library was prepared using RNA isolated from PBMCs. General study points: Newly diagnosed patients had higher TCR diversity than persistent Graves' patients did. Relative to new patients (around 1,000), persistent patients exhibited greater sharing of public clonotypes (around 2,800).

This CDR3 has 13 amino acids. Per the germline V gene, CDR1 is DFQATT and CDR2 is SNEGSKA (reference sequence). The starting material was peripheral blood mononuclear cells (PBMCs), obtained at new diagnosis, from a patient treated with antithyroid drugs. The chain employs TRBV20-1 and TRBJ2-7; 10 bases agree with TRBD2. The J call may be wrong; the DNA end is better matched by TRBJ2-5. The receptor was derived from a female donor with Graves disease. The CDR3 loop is CSARPWTSGTQYF. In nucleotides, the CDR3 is TGCAGTGCTAGACCCTGGACTAGCGGGACCCAGTACTTC.